The present T cell receptor beta chain was sequenced within a study of tumor-infiltrating lymphocytes in primary liver carcinoma. The authors made TCR beta cDNA from around 500 ng total RNA with a constant-region primer. Three nested multiplex PCR rounds of slightly modified ARM-PCR generated TCR beta libraries. PCR rounds one and two used TRBV1-TRBV30 forward primers with a C-beta reverse primer for around 9 cycles each. TCRdb called the multiplex PCR reads again in MiXCR, with one record for every CDR3 protein. The sample lists fewer than 350,000 distinct CDR3 sequences, 65% seen once, with 9% in the top ten. This CDR3 is built from 11 residues. In germline, CDR1 is SGHVS, CDR2 FQNEAQ. V lost 9 bases and J lost 7, with 12 bases in between. Study results and limitations: A significantly higher top-250-clone fraction was found in tumors than in blood (p = 0.039).

The authors took blood RNA from unsorted whole blood and also extracted germline DNA. Concerning this clonotype itself: Its antigen is still unknown.

This clonotype originated in a man aged 35 to 55 with primary liver carcinoma and hepatitis B virus infection. Material: peripheral blood. This rearrangement joins TRBV7-8 to TRBJ2-5; D is uncertain. The chain's CDR3 is CASSQRGTQYF. CDR3 bases: TGTGCCAGTAGCCAACGAGGGACCCAGTACTTC.